These 18 T cell receptor beta chains were sequenced from one sample in a study of shared clonotypes between healthy human individuals. Libraries were prepared by immunoSEQ multiplex PCR; TCRdb keeps only in-frame clonotypes and omits some of them. The top ten hold more than 10% of the sample, which has about 560,000 clones, around three quarters seen once. The source material was PBMCs. These receptors came from a woman between 35 and 50 years old in good health. Some clones in this sample may be carry-over from other donors' samples.

The rearrangement uses TRBV25-1 and TRBJ1-1; 7 bases align to TRBD1. Trimming cost V 3 bases and J 2 bases; bases outside gene matches: 6. This CDR3 comprises 15 residues. CDR1 is MGHDK, CDR2 SYGVNS, per germline. CDR3 coding DNA: TGTGCCAGCAGTGATGATAGGACAGGTAACACTGAAGCTTTCTTT. Its translation: CASSDDRTGNTEAFF.

This sequence joins TRBV28 and TRBJ2-1; tentatively, D is TRBD2 (6 bases). Deletions cut 3 bases from V and 4 bases from J, with 13 bases between. The CDR3 length is 15 residues. Germline CDR1 is MDHEN and CDR2 is SYDVKM. The CDR3 loop is CASSFMASDYNEQFF. CDR3 in DNA: TGTGCCAGCAGTTTTATGGCTAGCGATTACAATGAGCAGTTCTTC.

This clone appeared once. The rearrangement joins TRBV27 to TRBJ2-3; D is ambiguous. CDR1 and CDR2 (germline): MNHEY, SMNVEV (reference sequence). This CDR3 comprises 16 residues. V was shortened by 3 bases and J by 2 bases, with 15 bases between the two germline ends. The CDR3 region is CASSFRFVQSTDTQYF. The CDR3 bases are TGTGCCAGCAGTTTCCGCTTCGTCCAATCCACAGATACGCAGTATTTT.

The chain combines TRBV6-5 with TRBJ1-4; D not certain. CDR1 is MNHEY, CDR2 SVGAGI, per germline. CDR3 length: 13 residues. V was shortened by 3 bases and J by 11 bases, with 13 bases between the two germline ends. The CDR3 region is CASSYERGGKLFF. The DNA for the CDR3 is TGTGCCAGCAGTTATGAGCGGGGTGGGAAACTGTTTTTT.

The CDR3 nucleotides read TGCGCCAGCAGCCAAAGGGAGGGCTGGGGTTACGAGCAGTACTTC. Encoded protein: CASSQREGWGYEQYF. The chain employs TRBV4-1 and TRBJ2-7, with 7 bases that match TRBD2. This CDR3 has 15 amino acids. V shed 2 bases and J 4 bases; nucleotides not matched to a gene: 8. Germline V gene data show CDR1 as MGHRA and CDR2 as YSYEKL.

The rearrangement links TRBV9 to TRBJ2-1, with unresolved D. Trimming shortened V by 4 bases and J by 3 bases, and 17 bases separated the two germline ends. Germline V gene data show CDR1 as SGDLS and CDR2 as YYNGEE. CDR3 length: 16 amino acids. In DNA, the CDR3 is TGTGCCAGCAGCTTCCGGCGGCAACGTAACTACAATGAGCAGTTCTTC. This codes for CASSFRRQRNYNEQFF.

This clone was seen once. This chain connects TRBV5-8 to TRBJ2-3, with TRBD2 as a possible D gene (5 bases). Deletions cut 0 bases from V and 1 base from J, with 9 bases between. Germline V gene lookup returns CDR1 SGHTS and CDR2 YDEGEE. The CDR3 is 15 amino acids. The CDR3 spells CASSLGMRGTDTQYF. The CDR3 nucleotides read TGTGCCAGCAGCTTGGGCATGAGGGGCACAGATACGCAGTATTTT.

This clone was detected only a few times. The chain links TRBV11-3 to TRBJ2-1; D is possibly TRBD2 (5 bases). The germline V gene encodes CDR1 SGHNT and CDR2 YENEEA. With 3 bases removed from V and 5 bases from J, the gap between germline ends came to 11 bases. The CDR3 spans 14 residues. The CDR3 sequence is CASSFGPGNNEQFF. In nucleotides, the CDR3 is TGTGCCAGCAGCTTTGGGCCGGGGAACAATGAGCAGTTCTTC.

The genes are TRBV27 and TRBJ2-1; weak D call: TRBD2 (5 bases). CDR1 and CDR2 (germline): MNHEY, SMNVEV (reference sequence). V dropped 3 bases and J dropped 2 bases, with 17 bases sitting between them. CDR3 length: 17 amino acids. The CDR3 DNA is TGTGCCAGCAGTTTGTCTGCGGGCGGGCGACCCTACAATGAGCAGTTCTTC. It yields the protein CASSLSAGGRPYNEQFF.

The rearrangement links TRBV19 to TRBJ2-5; TRBD2 agrees at 9 bases. The J call may be in error: the DNA end matches TRBJ2-7 better. CDR3 length: 15 amino acids. Germline V gene sequence: CDR1 LNHDA, CDR2 SQIVND (reference sequence). CDR3 nucleotide sequence: TGTGCCAGTAGGGCAAGAGCGGGAGGTTTCTACGAGCAGTACTTC. Encoded protein: CASRARAGGFYEQYF.

Concerning this clone itself: This likely stems from a read error, as it lies one base from a far larger clone. The V and J genes are TRBV30 and TRBJ1-3; D is ambiguous. Germline lookup yields CDR1 GTSNPN and CDR2 SVGIG (reference sequence). The CDR3 consists of 13 residues. CDR3 loop: CAWHIFSRNTIYF. The DNA of the CDR3 is TGTGCCTGGCACATATTCTCTAGAAACACCATATATTTT.

This chain links TRBV7-9 with TRBJ2-7; D is unclear. Germline values: CDR1 SEHNR, CDR2 FQNEAQ (reference sequence). The CDR3 extends over 14 amino acids. V was trimmed by 5 bases and J by 0 bases, leaving 11 bases between them. The CDR3 spells CASSHRSSSYEQYF. The CDR3 coding sequence is TGTGCCAGCAGCCACCGGAGTTCCTCCTACGAGCAGTACTTC.

On this clone: A much larger clone differs from this one at a single base, so this may be a read error. Other nucleotide sequences from this sample produce the same CDR3. This chain links TRBV2 with TRBJ2-2; possible D gene TRBD1, 5 bases. This CDR3 contains 14 residues. In germline, CDR1 is SNHLY, CDR2 FYNNEI. V lost 2 bases and J 5 bases, leaving 9 bases between the germline ends. The CDR3 DNA reads TGTGCCAGCAGTGAAACAGGTAGTACCGGGGAGCTGTTTTTT. Protein: CASSETGSTGELFF.

The chain joins TRBV27 to TRBJ2-5, with D perhaps TRBD1 (5 bases). In germline, CDR1 is MNHEY, CDR2 SMNVEV (reference sequence). There are 13 residues in the CDR3. V lost 6 bases and J 4 bases, leaving 12 bases between the germline ends. The CDR3 bases are TGTGCCAGCAGGGGTGGGGCAAGAGAGACCCAGTACTTC. Translation gives CASRGGARETQYF.

The J gene is TRBJ2-3, the V gene TRBV9; D gene ambiguous. V was cut by 2 bases and J by 3 bases, with 4 bases left in between. Germline assignment: CDR1 SGDLS and CDR2 YYNGEE. The length of the CDR3 is 12 residues. The chain's CDR3 is CASSVSTDTQYF. CDR3 nucleotide sequence: TGTGCCAGCAGCGTGTCTACAGATACGCAGTATTTT. Based on the CDR3 plus reference TRBV9 and TRBJ2-3, the full variable domain is DSGVTQTPKHLITATGQRVTLRCSPRSGDLSVYWYQQSLDQGLQFLIQYYNGEERAKGNILERFSAQQFPDLHSELNLSSLELGDSALYFCASSVSTDTQYFGPGTRLTVL.

The chain employs TRBV6-1 and TRBJ2-3; TRBD2 matches 9 bases. Germline V gene sequence: CDR1 MNHNS, CDR2 SASEGT. J gave up 5 bases and V 6 bases, and 9 bases lay outside the gene matches. The CDR3 is 15 residues long. The CDR3 is CASSAGSGRLDTQYF. CDR3 coding DNA: TGTGCCAGCAGCGCGGGTAGCGGGAGATTAGATACGCAGTATTTT.

The V gene is TRBV19, the J gene TRBJ1-2; D gene ambiguous. Germline lookup yields CDR1 LNHDA and CDR2 SQIVND (reference sequence). Trimming cost V 6 bases and J 0 bases, with 20 bases left between them. The CDR3 runs 17 residues. The CDR3 spells CASRLAAATQANYGYTF. The CDR3 bases are TGTGCCAGTAGATTGGCGGCAGCTACGCAAGCTAACTATGGCTACACCTTC.

The V and J genes are TRBV18 and TRBJ2-3; D not certain. V was clipped by 2 bases and J by 5 bases, with 14 bases between them. This CDR3 spans 15 amino acids. Germline V gene data show CDR1 as KGHSH and CDR2 as LQKENI. The CDR3 sequence: CASSPAGLGLDTQYF. The CDR3 DNA is TGTGCCAGCTCACCAGCCGGGCTTGGTTTAGATACGCAGTATTTT.